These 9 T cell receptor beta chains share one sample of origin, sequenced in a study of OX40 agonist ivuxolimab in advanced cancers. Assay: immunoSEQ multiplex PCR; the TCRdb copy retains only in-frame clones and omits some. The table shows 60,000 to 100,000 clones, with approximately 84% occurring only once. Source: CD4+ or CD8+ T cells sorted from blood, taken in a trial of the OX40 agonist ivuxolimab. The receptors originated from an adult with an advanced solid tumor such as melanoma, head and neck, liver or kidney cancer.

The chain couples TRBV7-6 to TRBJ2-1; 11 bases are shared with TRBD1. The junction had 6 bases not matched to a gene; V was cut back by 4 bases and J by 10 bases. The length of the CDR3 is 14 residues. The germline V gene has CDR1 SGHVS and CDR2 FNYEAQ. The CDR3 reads CASSWGQGVGEQFF. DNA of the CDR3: TGTGCCAGCAGCTGGGGACAGGGGGTAGGCGAGCAGTTCTTC.

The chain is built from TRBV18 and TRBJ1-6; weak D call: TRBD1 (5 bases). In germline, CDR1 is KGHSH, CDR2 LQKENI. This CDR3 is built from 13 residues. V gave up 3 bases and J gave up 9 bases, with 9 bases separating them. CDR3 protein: CASSPTVTSPLHF. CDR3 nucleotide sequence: TGTGCCAGCTCACCGACAGTAACTTCACCCCTCCACTTT.

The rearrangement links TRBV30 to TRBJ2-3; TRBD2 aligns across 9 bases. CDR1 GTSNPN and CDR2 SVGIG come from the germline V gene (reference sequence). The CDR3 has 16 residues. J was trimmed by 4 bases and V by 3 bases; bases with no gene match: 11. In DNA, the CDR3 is TGTGCCTGGAGCGGACATCGGACTAGCGTCTCAGATACGCAGTATTTT. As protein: CAWSGHRTSVSDTQYF.

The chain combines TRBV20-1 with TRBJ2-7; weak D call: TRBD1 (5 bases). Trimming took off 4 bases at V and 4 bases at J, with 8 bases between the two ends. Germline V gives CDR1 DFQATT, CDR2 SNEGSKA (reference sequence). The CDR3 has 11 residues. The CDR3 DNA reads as TGCAGTGCTACCCCAGGGTACGAGCAGTACTTC. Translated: CSATPGYEQYF.

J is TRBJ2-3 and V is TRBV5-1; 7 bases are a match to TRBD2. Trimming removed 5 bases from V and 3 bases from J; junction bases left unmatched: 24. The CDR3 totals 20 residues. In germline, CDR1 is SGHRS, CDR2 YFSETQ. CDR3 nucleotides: TGCGCCAGCAGAGTGGGTGGCACGGCCGGGAGGCCGACGTTGACAGATACGCAGTATTTT. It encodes CASRVGGTAGRPTLTDTQYF.

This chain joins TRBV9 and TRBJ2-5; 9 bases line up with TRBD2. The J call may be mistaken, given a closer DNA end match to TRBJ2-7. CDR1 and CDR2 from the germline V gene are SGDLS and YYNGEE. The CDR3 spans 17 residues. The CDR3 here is CASSVRLAAKGAYEQYF. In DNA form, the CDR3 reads TGTGCCAGCAGCGTTAGACTAGCGGCTAAAGGGGCCTACGAGCAGTACTTC.

DNA of the CDR3: TGTGCCAGCAGCTTAGACAGGTGGGCCCTCTACGAGCAGTACTTC. Its translation is CASSLDRWALYEQYF. The rearrangement joins TRBV7-2 to TRBJ2-7; TRBD1 is a possible D gene (5 bases). CDR3 length equals 15 residues. Trimming took 1 base from V and 3 from J, leaving 13 bases between them. CDR1 SGHTA and CDR2 FQGNSA come from the germline V gene. The full variable domain, its missing parts supplied by reference TRBV7-2 and TRBJ2-7, is GAGVSQSPSNKVTEKGKDVELRCDPISGHTALYWYRQSLGQGLEFLIYFQGNSAPDKSGLPSDRFSAERTGGSVSTLTIQRTQQEDSAVYLCASSLDRWALYEQYFGPGTRLTVT.

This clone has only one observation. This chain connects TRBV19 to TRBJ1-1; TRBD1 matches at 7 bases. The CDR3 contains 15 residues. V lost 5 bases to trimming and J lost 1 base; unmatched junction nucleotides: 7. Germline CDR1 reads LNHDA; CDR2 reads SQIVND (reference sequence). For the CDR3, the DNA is TGTGCCAGTAGTCCACAGGGGCGGGGGAACACTGAAGCTTTCTTT. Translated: CASSPQGRGNTEAFF.

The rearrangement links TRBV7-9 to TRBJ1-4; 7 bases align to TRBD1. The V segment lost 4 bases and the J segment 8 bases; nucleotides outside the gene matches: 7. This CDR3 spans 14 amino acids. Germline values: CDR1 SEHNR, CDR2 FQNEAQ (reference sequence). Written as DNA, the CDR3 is TGTGCCAGCAGCTACGGACAGGACGGGGAAAAACTGTTTTTT. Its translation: CASSYGQDGEKLFF.